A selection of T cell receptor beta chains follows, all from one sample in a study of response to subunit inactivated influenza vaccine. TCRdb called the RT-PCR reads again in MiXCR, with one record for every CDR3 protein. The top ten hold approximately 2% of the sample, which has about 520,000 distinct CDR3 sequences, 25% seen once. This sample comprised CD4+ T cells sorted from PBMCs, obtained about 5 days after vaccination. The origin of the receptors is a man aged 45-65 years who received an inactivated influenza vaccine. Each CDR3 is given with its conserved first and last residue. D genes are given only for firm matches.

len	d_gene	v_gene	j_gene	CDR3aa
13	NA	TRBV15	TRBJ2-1	CATSPLRSNEQFF
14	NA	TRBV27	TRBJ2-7	CASSSLTGTYEQYF
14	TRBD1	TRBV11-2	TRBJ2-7	CASSTPGTGHEQYF
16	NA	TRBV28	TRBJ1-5	CASTPGTEGWNQPQHF
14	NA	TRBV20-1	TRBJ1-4	CSARDFARAEKLFF
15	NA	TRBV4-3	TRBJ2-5	CASSQGNNRQETQYF
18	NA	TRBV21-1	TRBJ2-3	CASSNTFPSGRATDTQYF
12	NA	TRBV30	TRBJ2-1	CAWGGRVDEQFF
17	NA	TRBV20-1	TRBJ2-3	CSARDHRGTSSTDTQYF
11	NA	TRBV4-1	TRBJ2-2	CASRGSGELFF
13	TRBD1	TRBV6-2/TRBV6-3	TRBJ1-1	CASSYRTGSKAFF
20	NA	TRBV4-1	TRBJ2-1	CASSQGPGTLGLLHGNEQFF
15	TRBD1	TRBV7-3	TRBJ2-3	CASSLSGQGIDTQYF
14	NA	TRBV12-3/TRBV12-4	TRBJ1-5	CASAGAASNQPQHF